This T cell receptor (beta chain) was captured in a study of CXCR3-negative and CXCR3-positive naive CD8 T cells. On this clonotype: Its antigen is currently unknown.

CDR3 size: 15 residues. Looked up from germline, CDR1 is KGHDR and CDR2 is SFDVKD. Findings and limits, study-wide: Relative to CXCR3-negative naive cells, CXCR3-positive naive cells had more hydrophobic TRB CDR3s.

The TRB cDNA libraries were prepared by 5' RACE with UMI labels. TCRdb re-called the 5' RACE reads; every CDR3 protein appears as one record, without DNA. The record lists 150,000 or so distinct CDR3 sequences, of which the ten most abundant hold 0.49%. The sequence was collected from a human donor in good health. Some clones in this sample may be carry-over from other donors' samples. The chain carries TRBV24-1 and TRBJ2-7; the TCRdb call, TRBD1, lacks DNA for checking. The sequenced material came from naive CXCR3+ CD8+ T cells from blood. Specified subset: CD45RO-CCR7+CD27+CD95- naive CD8+ T cells expressing CXCR3 (TNR3+). The CDR3 reads CATSDPRTGRYEQYF.